These T cell receptor beta chains were read from a single sample in a study of cytomegalovirus exposure and HLA in healthy donors. Using immunoSEQ multiplex PCR, the repertoire was profiled, and TCRdb retains in-frame clones only, with some absent. The table shows 60,000 to 75,000 clones, with about two thirds occurring only once. The material sequenced was PBMCs. The source of these receptors is a woman aged 35 to 49 in good health and CMV-seropositive. CDR3s include the opening cysteine and the closing phenylalanine or tryptophan. The size entry is marked missing in some rows and otherwise reads once, few, many or a size class.

j_gene | abundance | v_gene | CDR3aa
TRBJ1-1 | - | TRBV29-1 | CSVAGYTEAFF
TRBJ1-2 | few | TRBV29-1 | CSVAVLDRVGYGYTF
TRBJ2-2 | - | TRBV5-6 | CASSVAGGGGTGELFF
TRBJ1-3 | - | TRBV19 | CASTLGEVSGNTIYF
TRBJ2-2 | - | TRBV6-1 | CASSDRDRADTGELFF
TRBJ2-1 | - | TRBV5-5 | CASSLGGPKSYNEQFF
TRBJ2-3 | - | TRBV5-1 | CASSLSGGGRSTQYF
TRBJ2-1 | - | TRBV13 | CASTVGRGGPDEQFF
TRBJ1-5 | - | TRBV5-4 | CASSLAGFNQPQHF
TRBJ1-5 | once | TRBV19 | CASSFSNSGPQHF
TRBJ1-4 | - | TRBV5-6 | CASSEGTGIRKLFF
TRBJ1-6 | - | TRBV30 | CAWRGGEQGWSPLHF
TRBJ2-7 | - | TRBV6-1 | CASSEAYNYEQYF
TRBJ1-1 | - | TRBV12-5 | CASRRQGNTEAFF
TRBJ2-7 | - | TRBV19 | CASSTRGDSYEQYF
TRBJ2-1 | - | TRBV10-3 | CAISDGGVYNEQFF
TRBJ1-6 | - | TRBV5-6 | CASSLLGQGPGDNSPLHF
TRBJ1-3 | - | TRBV5-4 | CASSPGGRNTGNTIYF
TRBJ2-1 | - | TRBV11-2 | CASSLSGGVSSYNEQFF
TRBJ2-3 | - | TRBV6-1 | CASYYADTQYF
TRBJ2-5 | - | TRBV4-2 | CASSQGTEETQYF
TRBJ2-1 | many | TRBV6-5 | CASSRQVGSYNEQFF
TRBJ2-1 | - | TRBV18 | CASSQSAGEEQFF
TRBJ1-1 | - | TRBV5-6 | CASSLAREAFF
TRBJ1-6 | - | TRBV5-1 | CASSSQGAPNSPLHF
TRBJ1-2 | - | TRBV6-5 | CASTKSRERSGYTF
TRBJ2-1 | - | TRBV5-1 | CASSGDSNEQFF
TRBJ2-5 | - | TRBV4-1 | CASSRYGLAAQETQYF
TRBJ1-4 | few | TRBV5-1 | CASSIDPGTAAEKLFF
TRBJ2-1 | - | TRBV2 | CASSDRGWYNEQFF
TRBJ2-1 | few | TRBV7-9 | CASSPRTSGRTYNEQFF
TRBJ1-6 | - | TRBV2 | CASSEGGGSSSPLHF
TRBJ2-3 | - | TRBV19 | CASSRASVDRKDTQYF
TRBJ2-5 | - | TRBV9 | CASSVASGETQYF
TRBJ1-5 | - | TRBV7-8 | CASSYDEDNQPQHF
TRBJ2-3 | - | TRBV7-3 | CASSSSSGGHTDTQYF
TRBJ1-1 | - | TRBV5-4 | CASTPGGMNTEAFF
TRBJ1-2 | - | TRBV5-1 | CASSLSQGRNGYTF
TRBJ1-2 | - | TRBV5-4 | CASSLGGQGSRNYGYTF
TRBJ1-2 | - | TRBV7-8 | CASSLARGRGYGYTF
TRBJ1-1 | - | TRBV19 | CASSRQGNTEAFF
TRBJ1-4 | once | TRBV6-1 | CASSTPEGGREKLFF
TRBJ2-7 | - | TRBV6-1 | CASRRLPNDYEQYF
TRBJ2-1 | - | TRBV5-1 | CASSPTSGGAYNEQFF
TRBJ1-6 | - | TRBV19 | CASRTFAGPGPLHF
TRBJ2-1 | once | TRBV5-1 | CASSLATSGEQFF
TRBJ2-5 | once | TRBV5-1 | CASSSQGVTRETQYF
TRBJ2-1 | - | TRBV11-2 | CASSFRNEQFF
TRBJ1-5 | - | TRBV6-5 | CASKRGSGQPQHF
TRBJ1-1 | - | TRBV7-9 | CASSPRQGYMNTEAFF